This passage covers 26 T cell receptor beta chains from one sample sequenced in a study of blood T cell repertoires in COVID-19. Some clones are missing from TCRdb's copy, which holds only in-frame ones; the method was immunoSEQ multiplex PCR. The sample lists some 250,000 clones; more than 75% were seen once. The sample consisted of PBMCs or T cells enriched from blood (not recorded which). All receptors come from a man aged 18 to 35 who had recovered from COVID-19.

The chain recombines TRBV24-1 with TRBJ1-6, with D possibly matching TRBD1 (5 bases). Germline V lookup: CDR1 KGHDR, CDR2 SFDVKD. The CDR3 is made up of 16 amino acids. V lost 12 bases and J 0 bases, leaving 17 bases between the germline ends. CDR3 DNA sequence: TGTGCCTCAATCCTGGACACGAGCTCCTATAATTCACCCCTCCACTTT. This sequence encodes CASILDTSSYNSPLHF.

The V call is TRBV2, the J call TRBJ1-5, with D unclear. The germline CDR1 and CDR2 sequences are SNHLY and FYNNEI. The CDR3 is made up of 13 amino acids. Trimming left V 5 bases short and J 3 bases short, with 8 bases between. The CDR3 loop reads CASSREANQPQHF. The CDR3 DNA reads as TGTGCCAGCAGTAGGGAGGCCAATCAGCCCCAGCATTTT.

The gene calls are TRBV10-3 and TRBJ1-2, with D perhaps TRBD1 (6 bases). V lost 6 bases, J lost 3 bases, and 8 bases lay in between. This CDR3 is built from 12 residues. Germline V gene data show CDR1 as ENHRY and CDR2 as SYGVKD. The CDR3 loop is CAISSGDYGYTF. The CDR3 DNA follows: TGTGCCATCAGCTCAGGGGACTATGGCTACACCTTC.

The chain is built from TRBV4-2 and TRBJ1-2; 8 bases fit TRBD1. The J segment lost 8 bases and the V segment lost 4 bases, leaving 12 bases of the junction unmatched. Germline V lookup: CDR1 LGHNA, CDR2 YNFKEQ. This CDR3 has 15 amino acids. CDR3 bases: TGTGCCAGCAGCCTGTCCAGGGGGCAGTCAGGAGGCTACACCTTC. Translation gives CASSLSRGQSGGYTF.

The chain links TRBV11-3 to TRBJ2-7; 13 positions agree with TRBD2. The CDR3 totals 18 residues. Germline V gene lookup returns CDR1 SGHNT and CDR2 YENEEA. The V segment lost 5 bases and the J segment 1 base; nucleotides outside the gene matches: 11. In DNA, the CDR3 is TGTGCCAGCAGCGCCCAAGGGACTAGCGGGAACTTTTCCTACGAGCAGTACTTC. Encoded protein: CASSAQGTSGNFSYEQYF.

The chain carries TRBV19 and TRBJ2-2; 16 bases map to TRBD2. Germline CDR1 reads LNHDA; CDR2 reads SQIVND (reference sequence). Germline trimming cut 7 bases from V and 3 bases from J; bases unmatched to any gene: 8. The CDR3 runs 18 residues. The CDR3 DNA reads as TGTGCCAGTACACCGGGACTAGCGGGAGGGCGAGACACCGGGGAGCTGTTTTTT. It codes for CASTPGLAGGRDTGELFF.

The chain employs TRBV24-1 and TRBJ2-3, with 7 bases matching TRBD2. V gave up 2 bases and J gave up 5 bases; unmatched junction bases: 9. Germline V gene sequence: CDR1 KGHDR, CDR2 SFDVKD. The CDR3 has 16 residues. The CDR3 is CATSDSGEGPRDTQYF. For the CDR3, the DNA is TGTGCCACCAGTGATTCGGGGGAGGGCCCTAGAGATACGCAGTATTTT.

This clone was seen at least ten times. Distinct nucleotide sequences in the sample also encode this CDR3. The CDR3 coding sequence is TGTGCCAGCAGTTACTCGAGGACAGGGGGCGGATATGGCTACACCTTC. Its protein product is CASSYSRTGGGYGYTF. The chain couples TRBV6-5 to TRBJ1-2; 11 nucleotides agree with TRBD1. Germline values: CDR1 MNHEY, CDR2 SVGAGI. There are 16 residues in the CDR3. The junction had 5 bases not matched to a gene; V was cut back by 0 bases and J by 5 bases.

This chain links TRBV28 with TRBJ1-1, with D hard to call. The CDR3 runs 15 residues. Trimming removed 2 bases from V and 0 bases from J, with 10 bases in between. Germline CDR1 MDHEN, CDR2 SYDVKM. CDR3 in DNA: TGTGCCAGCAGTTTAGAACAGACCATGAACACTGAAGCTTTCTTT. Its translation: CASSLEQTMNTEAFF.

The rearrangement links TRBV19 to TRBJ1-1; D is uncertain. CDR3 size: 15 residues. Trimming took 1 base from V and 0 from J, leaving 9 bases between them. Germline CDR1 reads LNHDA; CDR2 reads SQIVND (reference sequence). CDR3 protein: CASSIAAGLNTEAFF. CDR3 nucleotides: TGTGCCAGTAGTATAGCGGCAGGATTGAACACTGAAGCTTTCTTT.

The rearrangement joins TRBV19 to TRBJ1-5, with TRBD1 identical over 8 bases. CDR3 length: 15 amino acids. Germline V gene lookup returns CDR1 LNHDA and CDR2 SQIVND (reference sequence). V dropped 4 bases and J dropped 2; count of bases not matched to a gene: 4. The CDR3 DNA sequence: TGTGCCAGTAGTAACGCAGGGGGCCGCAATCAGCCCCAGCATTTT. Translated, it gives CASSNAGGRNQPQHF. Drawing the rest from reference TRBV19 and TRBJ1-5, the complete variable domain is DGGITQSPKYLFRKEGQNVTLSCEQNLNHDAMYWYRQDPGQGLRLIYYSQIVNDFQKGDIAEGYSVSREKKESFPLTVTSAQKNPTAFYLCASSNAGGRNQPQHFGDGTRLSIL.

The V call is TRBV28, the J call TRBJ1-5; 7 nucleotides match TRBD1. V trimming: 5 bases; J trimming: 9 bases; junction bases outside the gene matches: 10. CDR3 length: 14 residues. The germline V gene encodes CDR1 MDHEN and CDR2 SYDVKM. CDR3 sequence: CASSPGQPGSPQHF. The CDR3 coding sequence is TGTGCCAGCAGTCCGGGACAGCCAGGCTCGCCCCAGCATTTT.

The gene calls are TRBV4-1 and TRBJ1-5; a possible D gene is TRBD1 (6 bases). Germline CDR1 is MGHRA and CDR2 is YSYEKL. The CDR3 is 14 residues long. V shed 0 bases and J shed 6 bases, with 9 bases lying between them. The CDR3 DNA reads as TGCGCCAGCAGCCAAGATCTGGGGGCTCAGCCCCAGCATTTT. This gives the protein CASSQDLGAQPQHF.

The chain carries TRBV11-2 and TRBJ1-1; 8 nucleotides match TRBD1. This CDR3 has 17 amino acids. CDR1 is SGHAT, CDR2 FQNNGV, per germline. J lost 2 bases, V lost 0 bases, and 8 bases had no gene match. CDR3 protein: CASSLEGRGQENTEAFF. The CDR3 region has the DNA TGTGCCAGCAGCTTAGAGGGGAGGGGACAGGAAAACACTGAAGCTTTCTTT. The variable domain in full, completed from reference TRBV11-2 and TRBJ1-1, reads EAGVAQSPRYKIIEKRQSVAFWCNPISGHATLYWYQQILGQGPKLLIQFQNNGVVDDSQLPKDRFSAERLKGVDSTLKIQPAKLEDSAVYLCASSLEGRGQENTEAFFGQGTRLTVV.

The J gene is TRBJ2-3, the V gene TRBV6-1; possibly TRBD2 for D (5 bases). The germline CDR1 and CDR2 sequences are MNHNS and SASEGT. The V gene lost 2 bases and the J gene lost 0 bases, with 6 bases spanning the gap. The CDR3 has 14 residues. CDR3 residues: CASSERTSTDTQYF. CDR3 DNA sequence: TGTGCCAGCAGTGAAAGGACTAGCACAGATACGCAGTATTTT.

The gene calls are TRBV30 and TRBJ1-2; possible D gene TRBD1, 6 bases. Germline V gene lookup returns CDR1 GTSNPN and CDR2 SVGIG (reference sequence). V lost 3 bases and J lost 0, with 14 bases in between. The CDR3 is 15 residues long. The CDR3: CAWSGRGRANYGYTF. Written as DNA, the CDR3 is TGTGCCTGGAGCGGCAGGGGCAGAGCTAACTATGGCTACACCTTC.

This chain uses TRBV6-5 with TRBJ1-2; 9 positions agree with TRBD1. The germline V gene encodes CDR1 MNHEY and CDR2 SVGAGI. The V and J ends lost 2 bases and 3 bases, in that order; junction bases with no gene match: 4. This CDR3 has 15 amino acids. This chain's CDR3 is CASSYRGQGHYGYTF. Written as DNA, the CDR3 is TGTGCCAGCAGTTACCGGGGACAGGGACACTATGGCTACACCTTC.

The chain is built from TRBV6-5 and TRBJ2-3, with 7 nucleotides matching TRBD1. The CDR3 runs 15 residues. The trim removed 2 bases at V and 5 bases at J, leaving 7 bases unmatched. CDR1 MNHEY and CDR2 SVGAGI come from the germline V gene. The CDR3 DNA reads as TGTGCCAGCAGTTACGGGACAGTAGAAGGAGATACGCAGTATTTT. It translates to CASSYGTVEGDTQYF.

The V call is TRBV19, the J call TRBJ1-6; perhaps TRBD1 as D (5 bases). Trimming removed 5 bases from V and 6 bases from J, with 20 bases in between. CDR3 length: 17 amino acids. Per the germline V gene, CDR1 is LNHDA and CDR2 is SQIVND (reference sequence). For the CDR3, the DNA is TGTGCCAGTAGTTCTCCCCCCGGGGGATCGTTTAATTCACCCCTCCACTTT. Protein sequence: CASSSPPGGSFNSPLHF.

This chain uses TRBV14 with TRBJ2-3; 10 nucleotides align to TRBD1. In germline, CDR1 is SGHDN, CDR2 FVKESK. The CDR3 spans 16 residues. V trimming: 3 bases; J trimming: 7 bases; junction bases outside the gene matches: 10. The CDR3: CASSQRRDRGRHTQYF. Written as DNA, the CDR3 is TGTGCCAGCAGCCAGAGGAGGGACAGGGGACGGCATACGCAGTATTTT.

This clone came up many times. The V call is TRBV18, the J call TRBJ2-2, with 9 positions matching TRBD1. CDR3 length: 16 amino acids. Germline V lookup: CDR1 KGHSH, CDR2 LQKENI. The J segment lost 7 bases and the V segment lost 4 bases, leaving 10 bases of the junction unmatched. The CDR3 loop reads CASSLTGTGKIGELFF. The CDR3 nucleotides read TGTGCCAGCTCACTAACCGGGACAGGGAAGATCGGGGAGCTGTTTTTT.

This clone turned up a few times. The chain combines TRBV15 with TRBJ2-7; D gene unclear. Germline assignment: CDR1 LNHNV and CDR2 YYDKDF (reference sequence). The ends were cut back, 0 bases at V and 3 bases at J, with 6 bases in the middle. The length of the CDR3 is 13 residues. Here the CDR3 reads CATSRDRSYEQYF. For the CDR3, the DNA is TGTGCCACCAGCAGAGATAGGAGCTACGAGCAGTACTTC.

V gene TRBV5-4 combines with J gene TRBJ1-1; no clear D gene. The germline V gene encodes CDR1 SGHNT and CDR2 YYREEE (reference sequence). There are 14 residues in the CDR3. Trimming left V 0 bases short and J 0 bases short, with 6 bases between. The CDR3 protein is CASSLDGMNTEAFF. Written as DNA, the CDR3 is TGTGCCAGCAGCTTGGACGGGATGAACACTGAAGCTTTCTTT. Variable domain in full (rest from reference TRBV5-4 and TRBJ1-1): ETGVTQSPTHLIKTRGQQVTLRCSSQSGHNTVSWYQQALGQGPQFIFQYYREEENGRGNFPPRFSGLQFPNYSSELNVNALELDDSALYLCASSLDGMNTEAFFGQGTRLTVV.

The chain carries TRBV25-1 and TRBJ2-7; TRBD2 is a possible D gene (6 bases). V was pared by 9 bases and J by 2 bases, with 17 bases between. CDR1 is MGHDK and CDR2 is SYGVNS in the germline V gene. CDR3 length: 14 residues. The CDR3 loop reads CASARVGRAYEQYF. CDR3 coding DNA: TGTGCCAGTGCACGGGTCGGGAGAGCCTACGAGCAGTACTTC.

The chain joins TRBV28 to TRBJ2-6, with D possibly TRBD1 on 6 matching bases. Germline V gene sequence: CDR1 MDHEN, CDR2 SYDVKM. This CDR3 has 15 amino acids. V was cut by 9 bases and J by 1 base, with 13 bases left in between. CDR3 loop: CASRTASSGANVLTF. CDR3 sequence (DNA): TGTGCCAGTAGGACAGCTTCTTCTGGGGCCAACGTCCTGACTTTC.

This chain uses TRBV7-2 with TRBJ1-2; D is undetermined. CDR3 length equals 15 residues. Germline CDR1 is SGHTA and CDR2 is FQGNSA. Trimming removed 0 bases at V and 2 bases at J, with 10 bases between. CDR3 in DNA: TGTGCCAGCAGCTTAGCGGCAGCGAGGAACTATGGCTACACCTTC. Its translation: CASSLAAARNYGYTF.